This T cell receptor (beta chain) was retrieved from a study of breast tumors, draining lymph nodes, adjacent tissues (dated by TCRdb to the mid-2010s). Describing the broader study: Breast cancer patients provided tumor, adjacent nontumor tissue and axillary lymph nodes, and the study compared the TCR beta repertoires across these three sources. The study aimed to assess the relationships and possible T-cell exchange between tumor, surrounding tissue and draining lymph node repertoires in human breast cancer.

General findings and caveats noted by the study authors: In luminal-like breast cancer, tumor and nontumor tissue repertoires resembled each other significantly more than in basal-like breast cancer. The data were judged consistent with most tumor T cells deriving from the lymph node and then expanding within tumor tissue. T-cell repertoire diversity in tumors was found to be lower than in lymph nodes but higher than in nontumor tissue, and preferential V and J gene usage was observed. The conclusion that tumor T cells originate in lymph nodes was presented as consistent with a hypothesis rather than as directly demonstrated.

The V and J ends are trimmed by 5 bases and 0 bases, leaving 8 bases between them. Based on the germline V gene, the CDR1 and CDR2 sequences are SNHLY and FYNNEI. CDR3 length: 13 amino acids, cysteine to valine. Only the CDR3 DNA stays, 39 bases, in frame from base 1. About this clonotype: Its antigen is unknown. No base quality information exists; no much larger clone differs at one position.

Sequencing took place on an Illumina HiSeq 2000. Multiplex PCR amplification was used to generate the TCR beta chain libraries. The amplified TCR beta chain products were analyzed by high-throughput sequencing. TCRdb handled the public reads itself, with Q25 trimming in fastp and clone calling in MiXCR, and kept productive beta chains. Rows with a matching CDR3 protein are joined into one entry that keeps the most common DNA and genes. The sample includes 20,000 to 25,000 distinct CDR3 sequences, with roughly 58% observed a single time. 14% of the sample rests with the top ten. This clonotype was sampled from a female donor with breast cancer. Some clones in this sample may be carry-over from other donors' samples. Sequencing was carried out using breast tumor tissue. The chain links TRBV2 with TRBJ2-7, with no confidently assigned D gene. The DNA sequence is as follows: TGTGCCAGCAGTAGGGAAATCTCCTACGAGCAGTACGTC. This yields the protein CASSREISYEQYV.